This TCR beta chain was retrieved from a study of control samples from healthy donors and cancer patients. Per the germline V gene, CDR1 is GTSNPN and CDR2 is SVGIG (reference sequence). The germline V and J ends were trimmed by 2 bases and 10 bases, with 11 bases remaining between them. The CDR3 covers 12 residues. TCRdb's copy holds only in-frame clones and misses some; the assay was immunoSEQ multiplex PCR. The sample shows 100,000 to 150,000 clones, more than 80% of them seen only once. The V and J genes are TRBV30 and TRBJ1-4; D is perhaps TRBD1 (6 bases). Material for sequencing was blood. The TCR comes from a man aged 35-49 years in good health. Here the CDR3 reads CAWSRGVGKLFF. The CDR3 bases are TGTGCCTGGAGTAGGGGGGTTGGAAAACTGTTTTTT.